These T cell receptor beta chains were read from a single sample in a study of CD8 T cells in ankylosing spondylitis. TCRdb used MiXCR to reprocess the 5' RACE reads, holding one entry per CDR3 protein. The table lists approximately 440,000 distinct CDR3 sequences, about 15% of them singletons. The material sequenced was blood, either unsorted or a sorted T cell fraction (not recorded which). The receptors were sampled from a male donor with ankylosing spondylitis. CDR3s include the opening cysteine and the closing phenylalanine or tryptophan. D genes are given only for firm matches. The size entry is marked missing in some rows and otherwise reads once, few, many or a size class.

v_call: TRBV14; cdr3_length: 14; clone_size: few; d_call: NA; j_call: TRBJ2-1; cdr3_aa: CASSQDLGYNEQFF; cdr3_nt: TGTGCCAGCAGCCAAGATCTGGGCTACAATGAGCAGTTCTTC
v_call: TRBV2; cdr3_length: 13; clone_size: NA; d_call: NA; j_call: TRBJ1-5; cdr3_aa: CASRYSVNQPQHF; cdr3_nt: TGTGCCAGCCGGTACAGCGTCAATCAGCCCCAGCATTTT
v_call: TRBV5-1; cdr3_length: 14; clone_size: many; d_call: NA; j_call: TRBJ2-7; cdr3_aa: CASSRQRAEYEQYF; cdr3_nt: TGCGCCAGCAGCAGACAAAGAGCAGAATACGAGCAGTACTTC
v_call: TRBV12-3/TRBV12-4; cdr3_length: 17; clone_size: many; d_call: TRBD1; j_call: TRBJ1-4; cdr3_aa: CASSQEELGTVDEKLFF; cdr3_nt: TGTGCCAGCAGTCAGGAAGAATTAGGGACAGTGGATGAAAAACTGTTTTTT
v_call: TRBV4-2; cdr3_length: 13; clone_size: few; d_call: NA; j_call: TRBJ2-3; cdr3_aa: CASSQEVKRSQYF; cdr3_nt: TGTGCCAGCAGCCAAGAGGTAAAGAGGTCGCAGTATTTT
v_call: TRBV6-2/TRBV6-3; cdr3_length: 15; clone_size: few; d_call: NA; j_call: TRBJ1-5; cdr3_aa: CASSYLGGPNQPQHF; cdr3_nt: TGTGCCAGCAGTTATCTGGGGGGACCCAATCAGCCCCAGCATTTT
v_call: TRBV2; cdr3_length: 13; clone_size: NA; d_call: NA; j_call: TRBJ2-4; cdr3_aa: CASAGGQGNIQYF; cdr3_nt: TGTGCCAGCGCGGGAGGACAGGGCAACATTCAGTACTTC
v_call: TRBV3-1; cdr3_length: 14; clone_size: few; d_call: NA; j_call: TRBJ1-1; cdr3_aa: CASSQEDWDTEAFF; cdr3_nt: TGTGCCAGCAGCCAAGAAGATTGGGACACTGAAGCTTTCTTT
v_call: TRBV5-1; cdr3_length: 15; clone_size: NA; d_call: NA; j_call: TRBJ2-5; cdr3_aa: CASTLGASGKETQYF; cdr3_nt: TGCGCCAGCACCCTAGGGGCGAGTGGTAAAGAGACCCAGTACTTC
v_call: TRBV25-1; cdr3_length: 15; clone_size: NA; d_call: NA; j_call: TRBJ2-1; cdr3_aa: CASSEARVPTNEQFF; cdr3_nt: TGTGCCAGCAGTGAAGCGAGGGTGCCAACAAATGAGCAGTTCTTC
v_call: TRBV28; cdr3_length: 14; clone_size: NA; d_call: NA; j_call: TRBJ1-5; cdr3_aa: CASSTGISNQPQHF; cdr3_nt: TGTGCCAGCAGTACAGGGATAAGCAATCAGCCCCAGCATTTT
v_call: TRBV5-1; cdr3_length: 17; clone_size: few; d_call: TRBD2; j_call: TRBJ2-3; cdr3_aa: CASSPLRTSGGEDTQYF; cdr3_nt: TGCGCCAGCAGCCCGCTACGGACTAGCGGGGGGGAAGATACGCAGTATTTT
v_call: TRBV20-1; cdr3_length: 11; clone_size: NA; d_call: TRBD1; j_call: TRBJ1-1; cdr3_aa: CSAQGGTEAFF; cdr3_nt: TGCAGTGCACAGGGGGGCACTGAAGCTTTCTTT
v_call: TRBV30; cdr3_length: 15; clone_size: NA; d_call: NA; j_call: TRBJ2-1; cdr3_aa: CAWRIPGFSYNEQFF; cdr3_nt: TGTGCCTGGAGAATCCCGGGGTTCTCCTACAATGAGCAGTTCTTC
v_call: TRBV18; cdr3_length: 16; clone_size: NA; d_call: TRBD2; j_call: TRBJ2-1; cdr3_aa: CASSQLAGGRYNEQFF; cdr3_nt: TGTGCCAGCTCACAACTAGCGGGAGGTAGATACAATGAGCAGTTCTTC
v_call: TRBV6-5; cdr3_length: 17; clone_size: NA; d_call: TRBD2; j_call: TRBJ2-3; cdr3_aa: CASSYKGSGGHTDTQYF; cdr3_nt: TGTGCCAGCAGTTATAAGGGTAGCGGGGGCCACACAGATACGCAGTATTTT
v_call: TRBV29-1; cdr3_length: 15; clone_size: NA; d_call: NA; j_call: TRBJ1-4; cdr3_aa: CSVVGGPGSNEKLFF; cdr3_nt: TGCAGCGTTGTCGGTGGCCCAGGGAGTAATGAAAAACTGTTTTTT
v_call: TRBV5-1; cdr3_length: 12; clone_size: many; d_call: NA; j_call: TRBJ1-1; cdr3_aa: CASSLVAGEAFF; cdr3_nt: TGCGCCAGCAGCTTGGTGGCGGGTGAAGCTTTCTTT
v_call: TRBV10-3; cdr3_length: 16; clone_size: NA; d_call: NA; j_call: TRBJ1-4; cdr3_aa: CAISADTPVTNEKLFF; cdr3_nt: TGTGCCATCAGTGCGGACACGCCGGTCACTAATGAAAAACTGTTTTTT
v_call: TRBV29-1; cdr3_length: 15; clone_size: NA; d_call: NA; j_call: TRBJ1-1; cdr3_aa: CSVVRSLQANTEAFF; cdr3_nt: TGCAGCGTTGTCCGTTCGTTGCAGGCGAACACTGAAGCTTTCTTT
v_call: TRBV20-1; cdr3_length: 14; clone_size: NA; d_call: TRBD1; j_call: TRBJ2-4; cdr3_aa: CSARLRQGLDIQYF; cdr3_nt: TGCAGTGCTAGACTCCGACAGGGTTTGGACATTCAGTACTTC
v_call: TRBV3-1; cdr3_length: 16; clone_size: NA; d_call: TRBD2; j_call: TRBJ2-1; cdr3_aa: CASSQVSRGGANEQFF; cdr3_nt: TGTGCCAGCAGCCAAGTATCTCGCGGGGGGGCCAATGAGCAGTTCTTC
v_call: TRBV6-1; cdr3_length: 17; clone_size: few; d_call: TRBD2; j_call: TRBJ2-1; cdr3_aa: CASSRSLAGNGYNEQFF; cdr3_nt: TGTGCCAGCAGTAGAAGCCTAGCGGGGAACGGGTACAATGAGCAGTTCTTC
v_call: TRBV4-1; cdr3_length: 15; clone_size: NA; d_call: TRBD1; j_call: TRBJ1-2; cdr3_aa: CASSNPGQGAGGYTF; cdr3_nt: TGCGCCAGCAGCAACCCGGGACAGGGGGCCGGTGGCTACACCTTC
v_call: TRBV4-1; cdr3_length: 16; clone_size: NA; d_call: TRBD1; j_call: TRBJ2-7; cdr3_aa: CASSHEPTGGLYEQYF; cdr3_nt: TGCGCCAGCAGCCATGAACCGACAGGGGGCTTGTACGAGCAGTACTTC
v_call: TRBV20-1; cdr3_length: 15; clone_size: few; d_call: NA; j_call: TRBJ2-2; cdr3_aa: CSASSGGMNTGELFF; cdr3_nt: TGCAGTGCTAGTAGCGGCGGGATGAACACCGGGGAGCTGTTTTTT
v_call: TRBV5-1; cdr3_length: 14; clone_size: few; d_call: NA; j_call: TRBJ1-6; cdr3_aa: CASSQWDFNSPLHF; cdr3_nt: TGCGCCAGCAGCCAATGGGACTTTAATTCACCCCTCCACTTT
v_call: TRBV20-1; cdr3_length: 13; clone_size: few; d_call: NA; j_call: TRBJ1-4; cdr3_aa: CSAREAGNEKLFF; cdr3_nt: TGCAGTGCTAGAGAGGCAGGGAATGAAAAACTGTTTTTT
v_call: TRBV6-2/TRBV6-3; cdr3_length: 16; clone_size: NA; d_call: TRBD2; j_call: TRBJ2-1; cdr3_aa: CASNRARREGRGEQFF; cdr3_nt: TGTGCCAGCAACCGGGCCCGGCGGGAGGGCCGGGGTGAGCAGTTCTTC
v_call: TRBV6-1; cdr3_length: 14; clone_size: few; d_call: TRBD2; j_call: TRBJ2-7; cdr3_aa: CASSQPSGGGEQYF; cdr3_nt: TGTGCCAGCAGCCAACCCTCGGGGGGGGGAGAGCAGTACTTC
v_call: TRBV6-2/TRBV6-3; cdr3_length: 13; clone_size: NA; d_call: NA; j_call: TRBJ2-7; cdr3_aa: CASTLGTPYEQYF; cdr3_nt: TGTGCCAGCACCCTAGGGACACCCTACGAGCAGTACTTC
v_call: TRBV5-1; cdr3_length: 15; clone_size: NA; d_call: TRBD1; j_call: TRBJ1-2; cdr3_aa: CASAGTADNFYGYTF; cdr3_nt: TGCGCCAGCGCCGGGACAGCGGATAATTTCTATGGCTACACCTTC
v_call: TRBV19; cdr3_length: 15; clone_size: NA; d_call: NA; j_call: TRBJ1-5; cdr3_aa: CASSIWRPDNQPQHF; cdr3_nt: TGTGCCAGTAGTATTTGGCGTCCGGACAATCAGCCCCAGCATTTT
v_call: TRBV29-1; cdr3_length: 17; clone_size: many; d_call: TRBD1; j_call: TRBJ1-1; cdr3_aa: CSVMFGYDRGLNTEAFF; cdr3_nt: TGCAGCGTTATGTTTGGTTACGACAGGGGGCTGAACACTGAAGCTTTCTTT
v_call: TRBV6-1; cdr3_length: 14; clone_size: NA; d_call: NA; j_call: TRBJ1-5; cdr3_aa: CASSVGASNQPQHF; cdr3_nt: TGTGCCAGCAGTGTCGGGGCTAGCAATCAGCCCCAGCATTTT
v_call: TRBV16; cdr3_length: 15; clone_size: few; d_call: NA; j_call: TRBJ2-5; cdr3_aa: CASSQSGVGDMTQYF; cdr3_nt: TGTGCCAGCAGCCAATCTGGAGTAGGGGACATGACCCAGTACTTC
v_call: TRBV12-3/TRBV12-4; cdr3_length: 15; clone_size: many; d_call: TRBD1; j_call: TRBJ2-5; cdr3_aa: CASRPDREWLETQYF; cdr3_nt: TGTGCCAGCAGACCCGACAGGGAATGGTTAGAGACCCAGTACTTC
v_call: TRBV4-2; cdr3_length: 15; clone_size: few; d_call: NA; j_call: TRBJ2-3; cdr3_aa: CASSQAWGTTDTQYF; cdr3_nt: TGTGCCAGCAGCCAAGCCTGGGGAACCACAGATACGCAGTATTTT
v_call: TRBV29-1; cdr3_length: 13; clone_size: few; d_call: TRBD1; j_call: TRBJ1-2; cdr3_aa: CSASTGNHGGYTF; cdr3_nt: TGCAGCGCCTCGACAGGGAACCACGGTGGCTACACCTTC
v_call: TRBV10-2; cdr3_length: 14; clone_size: NA; d_call: TRBD1; j_call: TRBJ2-1; cdr3_aa: CASNPGQVYNEQFF; cdr3_nt: TGCGCCAGCAACCCGGGACAGGTATACAATGAGCAGTTCTTC